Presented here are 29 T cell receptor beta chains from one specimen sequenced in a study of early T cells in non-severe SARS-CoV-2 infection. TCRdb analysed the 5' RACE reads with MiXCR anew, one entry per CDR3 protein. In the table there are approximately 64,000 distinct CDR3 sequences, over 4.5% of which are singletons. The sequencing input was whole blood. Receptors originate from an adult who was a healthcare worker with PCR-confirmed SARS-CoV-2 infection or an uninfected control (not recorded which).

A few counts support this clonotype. CDR3 DNA: TGTGCCAGCAGCCTACTAATGAACACTGAAGCTTTCTTT. It translates to CASSLLMNTEAFF. The chain links TRBV7-3 to TRBJ1-1; D not resolved. The germline V and J ends were trimmed by 5 bases and 0 bases, with 7 bases remaining between them. Germline CDR1 is SGHTA and CDR2 is FQGTGA. The CDR3 has 13 amino acids.

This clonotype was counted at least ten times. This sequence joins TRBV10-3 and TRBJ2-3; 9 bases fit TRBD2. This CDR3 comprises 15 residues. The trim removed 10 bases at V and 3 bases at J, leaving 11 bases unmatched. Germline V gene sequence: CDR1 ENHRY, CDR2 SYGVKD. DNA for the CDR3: TGTGCCACATCGGCGGGGGGGGCCAGTACAGATACGCAGTATTTT. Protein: CATSAGGASTDTQYF.

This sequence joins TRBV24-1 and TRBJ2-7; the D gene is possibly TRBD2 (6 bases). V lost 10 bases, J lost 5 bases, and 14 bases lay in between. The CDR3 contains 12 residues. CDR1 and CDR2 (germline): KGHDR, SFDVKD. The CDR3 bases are TGTGCCACTAGCGGCCAGTCGGACGAGCAGTACTTC. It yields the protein CATSGQSDEQYF.

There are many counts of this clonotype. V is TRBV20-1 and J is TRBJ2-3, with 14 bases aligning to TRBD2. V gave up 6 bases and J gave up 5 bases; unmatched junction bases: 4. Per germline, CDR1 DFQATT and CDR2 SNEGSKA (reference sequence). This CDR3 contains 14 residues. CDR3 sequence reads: CSARTSGRQDTQYF. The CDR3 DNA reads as TGCAGTGCCAGGACTAGCGGGAGGCAAGATACGCAGTATTTT.

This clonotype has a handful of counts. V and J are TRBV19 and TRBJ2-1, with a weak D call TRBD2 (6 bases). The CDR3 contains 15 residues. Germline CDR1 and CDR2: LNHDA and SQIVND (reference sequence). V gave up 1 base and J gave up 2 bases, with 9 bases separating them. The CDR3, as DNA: TGTGCCAGTAGTATAGGGGCGGGGACCTACAATGAGCAGTTCTTC. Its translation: CASSIGAGTYNEQFF.

CDR3 nucleotides: TGCAGTGCTAGAAGTCAGGGAACTCAGCCCCAGCATTTT. It encodes CSARSQGTQPQHF. The chain recombines TRBV20-1 with TRBJ1-5; TRBD1 is a possible D gene (5 bases). The length of the CDR3 is 13 residues. Germline CDR1 and CDR2: DFQATT and SNEGSKA (reference sequence). V lost 2 bases and J lost 6, with 11 bases in between.

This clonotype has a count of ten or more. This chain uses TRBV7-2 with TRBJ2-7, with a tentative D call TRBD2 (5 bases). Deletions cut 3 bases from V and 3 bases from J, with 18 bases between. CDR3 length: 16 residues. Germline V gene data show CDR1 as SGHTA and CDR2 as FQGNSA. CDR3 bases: TGTGCCAGCAGCTTCTTCCCCCGCGGGCCCAACTACGAGCAGTACTTC. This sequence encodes CASSFFPRGPNYEQYF.

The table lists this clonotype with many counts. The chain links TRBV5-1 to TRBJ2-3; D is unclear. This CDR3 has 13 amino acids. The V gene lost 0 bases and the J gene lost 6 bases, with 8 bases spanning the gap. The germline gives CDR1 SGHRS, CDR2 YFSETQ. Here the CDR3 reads CASSLATGDTQYF. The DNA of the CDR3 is TGCGCCAGCAGCTTGGCAACCGGGGATACGCAGTATTTT.

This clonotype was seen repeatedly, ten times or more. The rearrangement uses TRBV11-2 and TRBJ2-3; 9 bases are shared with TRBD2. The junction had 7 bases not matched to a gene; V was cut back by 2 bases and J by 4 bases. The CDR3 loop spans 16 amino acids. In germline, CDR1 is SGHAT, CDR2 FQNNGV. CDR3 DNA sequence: TGTGCCAGCAGCTTATCGATAGCGGGAGTCGCAGATACGCAGTATTTT. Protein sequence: CASSLSIAGVADTQYF.

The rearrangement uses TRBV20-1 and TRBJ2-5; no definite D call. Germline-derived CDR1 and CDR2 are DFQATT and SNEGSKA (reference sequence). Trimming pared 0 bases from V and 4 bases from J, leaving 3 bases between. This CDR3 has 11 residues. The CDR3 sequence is CSARDLETQYF. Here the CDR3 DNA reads TGCAGTGCTAGAGATTTAGAGACCCAGTACTTC.

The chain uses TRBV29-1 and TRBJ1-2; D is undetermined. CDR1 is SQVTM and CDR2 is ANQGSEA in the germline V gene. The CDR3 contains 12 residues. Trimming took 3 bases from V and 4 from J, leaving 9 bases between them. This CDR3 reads CSVEVDPYGYTF. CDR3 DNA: TGCAGCGTTGAGGTCGATCCCTATGGCTACACCTTC.

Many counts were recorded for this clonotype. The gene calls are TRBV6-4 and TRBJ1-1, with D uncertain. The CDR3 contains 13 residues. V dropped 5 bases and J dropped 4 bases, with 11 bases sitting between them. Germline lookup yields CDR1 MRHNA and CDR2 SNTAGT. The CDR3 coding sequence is TGTGCCAGCAGTAGATATATGACCACTGAAGCTTTCTTT. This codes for CASSRYMTTEAFF.

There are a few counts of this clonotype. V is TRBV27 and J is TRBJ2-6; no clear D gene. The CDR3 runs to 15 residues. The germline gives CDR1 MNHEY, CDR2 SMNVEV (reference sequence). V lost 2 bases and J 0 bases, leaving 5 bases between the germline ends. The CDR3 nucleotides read TGTGCCAGCAGTTTAAAACCCTCTGGGGCCAACGTCCTGACTTTC. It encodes CASSLKPSGANVLTF.

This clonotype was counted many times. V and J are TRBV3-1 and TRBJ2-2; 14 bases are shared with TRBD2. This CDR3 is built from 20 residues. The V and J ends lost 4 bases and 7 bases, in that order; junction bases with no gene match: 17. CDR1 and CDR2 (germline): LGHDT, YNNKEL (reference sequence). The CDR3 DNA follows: TGTGCCAGCAGCCGAGACCTTACCACCGGGACTAGCGGGAGACACGGGGAGCTGTTTTTT. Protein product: CASSRDLTTGTSGRHGELFF.

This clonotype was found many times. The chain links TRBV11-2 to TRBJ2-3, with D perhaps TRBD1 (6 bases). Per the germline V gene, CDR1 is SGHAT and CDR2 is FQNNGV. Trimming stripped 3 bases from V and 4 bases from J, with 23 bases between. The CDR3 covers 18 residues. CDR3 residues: CASSFEARGRFFPDTQYF. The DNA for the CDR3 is TGTGCCAGCAGCTTTGAGGCCAGGGGAAGATTTTTCCCAGATACGCAGTATTTT.

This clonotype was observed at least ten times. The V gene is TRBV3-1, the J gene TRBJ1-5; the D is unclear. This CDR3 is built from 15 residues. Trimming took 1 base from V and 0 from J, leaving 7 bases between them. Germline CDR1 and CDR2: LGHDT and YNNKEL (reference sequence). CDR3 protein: CASSQGRNSNQPQHF. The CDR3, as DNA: TGTGCCAGCAGCCAAGGACGTAATAGCAATCAGCCCCAGCATTTT.

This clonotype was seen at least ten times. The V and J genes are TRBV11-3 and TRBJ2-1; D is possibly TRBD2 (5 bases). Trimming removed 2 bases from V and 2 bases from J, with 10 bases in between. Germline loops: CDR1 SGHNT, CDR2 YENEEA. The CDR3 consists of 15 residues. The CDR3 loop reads CASSLSWEPYNEQFF. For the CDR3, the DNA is TGTGCCAGCAGCTTAAGTTGGGAGCCCTACAATGAGCAGTTCTTC.

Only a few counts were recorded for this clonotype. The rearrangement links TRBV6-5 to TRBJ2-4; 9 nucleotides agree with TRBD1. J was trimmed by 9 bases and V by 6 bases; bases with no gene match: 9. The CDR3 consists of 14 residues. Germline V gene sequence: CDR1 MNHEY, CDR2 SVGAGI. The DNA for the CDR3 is TGTGCCAGCAGCTCTACGGTACAGGGGGCCATTCAGTACTTC. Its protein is CASSSTVQGAIQYF.

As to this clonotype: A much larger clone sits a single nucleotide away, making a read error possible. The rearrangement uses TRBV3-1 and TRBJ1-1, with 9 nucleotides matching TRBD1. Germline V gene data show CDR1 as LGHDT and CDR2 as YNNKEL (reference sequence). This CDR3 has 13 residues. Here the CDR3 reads CANSQDRGKAAFF. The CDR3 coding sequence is TGTGCCAACAGCCAAGACAGGGGGAAAGCAGCTTTCTTT.

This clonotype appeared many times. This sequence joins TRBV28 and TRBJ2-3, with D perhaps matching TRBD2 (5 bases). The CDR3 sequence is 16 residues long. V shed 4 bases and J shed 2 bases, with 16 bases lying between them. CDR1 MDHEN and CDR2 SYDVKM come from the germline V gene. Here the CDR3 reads CASSSLLRGNTDTQYF. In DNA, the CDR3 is TGTGCCAGCAGTTCTCTCCTTCGGGGAAACACAGATACGCAGTATTTT.

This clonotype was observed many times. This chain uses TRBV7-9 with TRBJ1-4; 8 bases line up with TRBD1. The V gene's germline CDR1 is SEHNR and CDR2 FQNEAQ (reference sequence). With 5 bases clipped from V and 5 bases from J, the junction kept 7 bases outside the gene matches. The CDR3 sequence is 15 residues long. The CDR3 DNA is TGTGCCAGCAGCCTTACGACAGGGGTGAATGAAAAACTGTTTTTT. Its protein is CASSLTTGVNEKLFF. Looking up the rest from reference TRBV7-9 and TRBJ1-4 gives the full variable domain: DTGVSQNPRHKITKRGQNVTFRCDPISEHNRLYWYRQTLGQGPEFLTYFQNEAQLEKSRLLSDRFSAERPKGSFSTLEIQRTEQGDSAMYLCASSLTTGVNEKLFFGSGTQLSVL.

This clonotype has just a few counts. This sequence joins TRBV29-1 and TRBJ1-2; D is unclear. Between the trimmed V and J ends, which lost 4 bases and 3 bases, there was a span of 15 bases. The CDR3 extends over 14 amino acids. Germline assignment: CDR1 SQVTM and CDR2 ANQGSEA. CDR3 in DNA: TGCAGCGTTGCTCCCTTTGGGTCGGACTATGGCTACACCTTC. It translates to CSVAPFGSDYGYTF.

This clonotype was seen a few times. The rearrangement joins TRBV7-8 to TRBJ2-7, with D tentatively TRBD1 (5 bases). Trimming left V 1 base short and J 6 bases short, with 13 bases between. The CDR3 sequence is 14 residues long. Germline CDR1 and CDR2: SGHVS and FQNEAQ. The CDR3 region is CASSLESGQGEQYF. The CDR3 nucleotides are TGTGCCAGCAGCTTAGAATCTGGCCAGGGCGAGCAGTACTTC.

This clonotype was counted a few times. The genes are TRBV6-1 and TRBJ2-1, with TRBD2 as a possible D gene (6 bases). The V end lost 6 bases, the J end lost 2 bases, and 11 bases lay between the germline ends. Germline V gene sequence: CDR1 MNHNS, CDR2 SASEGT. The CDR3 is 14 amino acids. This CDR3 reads CASRRDGTYNEQFF. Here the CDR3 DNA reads TGTGCCAGCAGGCGGGACGGAACCTACAATGAGCAGTTCTTC.

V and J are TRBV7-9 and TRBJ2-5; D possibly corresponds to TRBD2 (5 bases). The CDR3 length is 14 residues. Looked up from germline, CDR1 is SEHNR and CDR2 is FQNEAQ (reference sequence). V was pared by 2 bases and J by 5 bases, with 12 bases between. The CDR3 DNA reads TGTGCCAGCAGCTTAATTGGAGGCCATGAGACCCAGTACTTC. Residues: CASSLIGGHETQYF. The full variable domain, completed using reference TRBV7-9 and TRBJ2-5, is DTGVSQNPRHKITKRGQNVTFRCDPISEHNRLYWYRQTLGQGPEFLTYFQNEAQLEKSRLLSDRFSAERPKGSFSTLEIQRTEQGDSAMYLCASSLIGGHETQYFGPGTRLLVL.

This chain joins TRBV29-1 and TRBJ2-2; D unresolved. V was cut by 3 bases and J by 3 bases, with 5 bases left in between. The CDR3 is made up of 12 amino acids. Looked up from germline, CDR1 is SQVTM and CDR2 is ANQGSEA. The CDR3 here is CSVEPDTGELFF. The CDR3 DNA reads TGCAGCGTTGAGCCGGACACCGGGGAGCTGTTTTTT.

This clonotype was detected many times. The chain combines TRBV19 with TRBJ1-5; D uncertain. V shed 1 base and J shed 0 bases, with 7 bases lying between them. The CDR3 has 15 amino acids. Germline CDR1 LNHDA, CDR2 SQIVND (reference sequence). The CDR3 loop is CASSIATYSNQPQHF. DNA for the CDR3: TGTGCCAGTAGTATAGCGACCTATAGCAATCAGCCCCAGCATTTT.

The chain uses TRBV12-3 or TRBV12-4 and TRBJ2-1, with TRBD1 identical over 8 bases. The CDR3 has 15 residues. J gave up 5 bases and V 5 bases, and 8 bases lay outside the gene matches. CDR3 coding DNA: TGTGCCAGCAGTCCCGGACAGGGTCGCCACAATGAGCAGTTCTTC. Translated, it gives CASSPGQGRHNEQFF.

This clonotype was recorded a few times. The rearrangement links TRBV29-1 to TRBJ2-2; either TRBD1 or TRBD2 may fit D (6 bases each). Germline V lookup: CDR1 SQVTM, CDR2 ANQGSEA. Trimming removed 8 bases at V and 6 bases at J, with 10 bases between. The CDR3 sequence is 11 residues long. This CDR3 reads CSCRGPGELFF. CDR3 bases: TGCAGCTGCCGGGGGCCCGGGGAGCTGTTTTTT.